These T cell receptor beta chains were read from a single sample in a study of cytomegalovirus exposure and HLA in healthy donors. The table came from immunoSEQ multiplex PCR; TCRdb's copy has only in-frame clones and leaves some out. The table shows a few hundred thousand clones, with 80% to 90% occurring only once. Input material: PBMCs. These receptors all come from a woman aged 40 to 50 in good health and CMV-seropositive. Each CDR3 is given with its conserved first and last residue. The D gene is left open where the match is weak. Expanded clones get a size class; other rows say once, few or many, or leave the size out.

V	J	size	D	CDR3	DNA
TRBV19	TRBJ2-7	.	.	CASSPNTGFGEQYF	TGTGCCAGTAGTCCCAACACAGGGTTCGGGGAGCAGTACTTC
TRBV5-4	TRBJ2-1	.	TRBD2	CASSTISGRPSYNEQFF	TGTGCCAGCAGTACAATTAGCGGGAGGCCGTCCTACAATGAGCAGTTCTTC
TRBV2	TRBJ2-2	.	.	CASSATRGVSTGELFF	TGTGCCAGCAGCGCTACCCGCGGGGTTTCCACCGGGGAGCTGTTTTTT
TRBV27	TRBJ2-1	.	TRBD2	CASSYIRGLATNNEQFF	TGTGCCAGCAGTTATATCCGGGGACTAGCGACAAACAATGAGCAGTTCTTC
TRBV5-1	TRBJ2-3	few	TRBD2	CASSLGTSGSTDTQYF	TGCGCCAGCAGCTTGGGGACTAGCGGGAGCACAGATACGCAGTATTTT
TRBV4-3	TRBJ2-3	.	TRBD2	CASSRNSGRAGSDTQYF	TGCGCCAGCAGCCGAAATAGCGGGAGGGCCGGGTCAGATACGCAGTATTTT
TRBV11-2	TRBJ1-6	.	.	CAGSLRGTFNSPLHF	TGTGCCGGCAGCTTGCGGGGAACTTTTAATTCACCCCTCCACTTT
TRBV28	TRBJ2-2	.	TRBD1	CASSLTRQGSGELFF	TGTGCCAGCAGTTTAACTCGACAGGGAAGCGGGGAGCTGTTTTTT
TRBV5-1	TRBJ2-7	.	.	CASSLKGPGTYEQYF	TGCGCCAGCAGCTTGAAAGGTCCGGGGACCTACGAGCAGTACTTC
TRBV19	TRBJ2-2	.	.	CASRRGFEGELFF	TGTGCCAGTCGGAGGGGATTTGAAGGGGAGCTGTTTTTT
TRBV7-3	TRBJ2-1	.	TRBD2	CASSLNFVREFPSEQFF	TGTGCCAGCAGCTTAAATTTTGTGCGGGAGTTTCCAAGTGAGCAGTTCTTC
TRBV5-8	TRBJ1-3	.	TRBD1	CASSITRDRGGNTIYF	TGTGCCAGCAGCATAACCCGGGACAGGGGTGGAAACACCATATATTTT
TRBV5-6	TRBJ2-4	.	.	CASSRGGAGGFKNIQYF	TGTGCCAGCAGCCGGGGGGGGGCAGGGGGATTCAAAAACATTCAGTACTTC
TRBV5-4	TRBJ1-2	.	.	CASSLGGGVGGYTF	TGTGCCAGCAGCTTGGGAGGCGGGGTAGGCGGCTACACCTTC
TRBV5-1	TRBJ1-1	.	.	CASSLRQDTENTEAFF	TGCGCCAGCAGCCTCCGACAGGACACCGAGAACACTGAAGCTTTCTTT
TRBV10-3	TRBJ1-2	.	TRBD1	CAIARQGTYGYTF	TGTGCCATCGCGAGACAGGGTACCTATGGCTACACCTTC
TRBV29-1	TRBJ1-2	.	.	CSVPTALQDYTF	TGCAGCGTGCCGACAGCCCTTCAGGACTACACCTTC
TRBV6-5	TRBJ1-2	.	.	CASSDGRGVNYGYTF	TGTGCCAGCTCGGACGGGCGGGGGGTAAACTATGGCTACACCTTC
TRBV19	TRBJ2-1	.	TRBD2	CASSTEGTSGYNEQFF	TGTGCCAGTAGTACGGAGGGGACTAGCGGATACAATGAGCAGTTCTTC
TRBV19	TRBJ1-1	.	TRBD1	CASSMGQGSYGRTEAFF	TGTGCCAGTAGTATGGGACAGGGGTCCTATGGAAGGACTGAAGCTTTCTTT
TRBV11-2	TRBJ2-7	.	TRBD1	CASSFRTGGSAEQYF	TGTGCCAGCAGCTTTCGCACAGGGGGGTCGGCCGAGCAGTACTTC
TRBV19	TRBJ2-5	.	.	CASSILLSAGKETQYF	TGTGCCAGTAGTATTCTCCTCTCGGCCGGGAAAGAGACCCAGTACTTC
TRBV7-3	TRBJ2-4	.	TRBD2	CASSSAGTSGIQYF	TGTGCCAGCAGCTCCGCCGGGACTAGCGGCATTCAGTACTTC
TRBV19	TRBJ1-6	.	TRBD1	CASSNDRGNSPLHF	TGTGCCAGTAGTAACGACAGGGGCAATTCACCCCTCCACTTT
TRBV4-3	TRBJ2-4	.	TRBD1	CASSLRGRGAKNIQYF	TGCGCCAGCAGCCTCAGGGGGCGAGGGGCCAAAAACATTCAGTACTTC
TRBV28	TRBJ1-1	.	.	CASSLPTRGPMNTEAFF	TGTGCCAGCAGTTTACCCACGCGGGGGCCCATGAACACTGAAGCTTTCTTT
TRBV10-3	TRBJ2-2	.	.	CAISGRPSAGTNTGELFF	TGTGCCATCAGTGGCCGGCCCAGCGCGGGGACGAACACCGGGGAGCTGTTTTTT
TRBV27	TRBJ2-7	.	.	CALPERSSYEQYF	TGTGCCCTACCCGAGAGGAGCTCCTACGAGCAGTACTTC
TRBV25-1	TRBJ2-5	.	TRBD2	CASSGTSGRETQYF	TGTGCCAGCAGTGGGACTAGCGGGAGAGAGACCCAGTACTTC
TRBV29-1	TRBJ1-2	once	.	CSAGSTSPLGYTF	TGCAGCGCCGGGTCGACCTCGCCGCTGGGCTACACCTTC
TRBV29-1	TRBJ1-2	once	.	CSVEPGDYGYTF	TGCAGCGTGGAACCCGGGGACTATGGCTACACCTTC
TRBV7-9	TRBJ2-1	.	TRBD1	CASSSDRGDPKQQFF	TGTGCCAGCAGCTCGGACAGGGGGGACCCCAAACAGCAGTTCTTC
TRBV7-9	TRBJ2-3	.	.	CASSFTSTADTQYF	TGTGCCAGCAGCTTTACTAGTACAGCAGATACGCAGTATTTT
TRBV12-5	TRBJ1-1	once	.	CASGPGGNTEAFF	TGTGCTAGTGGTCCGGGGGGGAACACTGAAGCTTTCTTT
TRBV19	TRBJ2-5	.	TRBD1	CASSSPRGRNDETQYF	TGTGCCAGTAGTTCACCCAGGGGGCGAAATGACGAGACCCAGTACTTC
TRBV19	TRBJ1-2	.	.	CASSIDPGAFVGYTF	TGTGCCAGTAGTATAGATCCTGGGGCTTTTGTCGGCTACACCTTC
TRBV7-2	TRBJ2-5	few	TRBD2	CASSRGTSGFRETQYF	TGTGCCAGCAGCCGAGGGACTAGCGGTTTTCGAGAGACCCAGTACTTC
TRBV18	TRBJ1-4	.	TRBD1	CASSPRGTNEKLFF	TGTGCCAGCTCACCCAGGGGGACTAATGAAAAACTGTTTTTT
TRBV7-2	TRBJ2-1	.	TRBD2	CASSFGTSGRRRGNEQFF	TGTGCCAGCAGCTTCGGGACTAGCGGGAGGAGAAGGGGGAATGAGCAGTTCTTC
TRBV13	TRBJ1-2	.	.	CASGAGDYGYTF	TGTGCCAGCGGAGCCGGGGACTATGGCTACACCTTC
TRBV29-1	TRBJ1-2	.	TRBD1	CSVEPGQGIADGYTF	TGCAGCGTTGAACCGGGACAGGGGATAGCGGATGGCTACACCTTC
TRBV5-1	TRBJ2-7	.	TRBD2	CASSLGGGEQYF	TGCGCCAGCAGCTTGGGGGGGGGCGAGCAGTACTTC
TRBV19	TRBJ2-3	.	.	CASSIPLGATDTQYF	TGTGCCAGTAGTATCCCCCTGGGGGCAACAGATACGCAGTATTTT
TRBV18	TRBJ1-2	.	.	CASSPLSARTDYGYTF	TGTGCCAGCTCACCTCTTTCCGCGAGGACAGATTATGGCTACACCTTC
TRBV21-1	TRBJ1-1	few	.	CASSRGQGRDGMNTEAFF	TGTGCCAGCAGCAGGGGACAGGGGAGGGACGGCATGAACACTGAAGCTTTCTTT
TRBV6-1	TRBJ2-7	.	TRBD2	CASRDSGRARYEQYF	TGTGCCAGCAGGGATAGCGGGAGGGCCAGATACGAGCAGTACTTC
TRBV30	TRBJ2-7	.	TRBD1	CAWNRDRFDYEQYF	TGTGCCTGGAATAGGGACAGATTCGACTACGAGCAGTACTTC